The 31 T cell receptor beta chains below come from one sample, sequenced in a study of shared clonotypes between healthy human individuals. Repertoires were generated with immunoSEQ multiplex PCR, while TCRdb's copy carries only in-frame clones and drops some. The sample carries some 1,900,000 clones, about 95% recorded once. The naive CD8 fraction comprised CD45RO-negative cells positively selected for CCR7 and excluded terminally differentiated effector memory CD45RA+ cells. Sequenced input: naive CD8+ T cells sorted from blood. The receptors were sampled from a young man in good health.

The chain has TRBV7-9 and TRBJ2-1; TRBD2 matches 8 bases. The CDR3 contains 15 residues. Per germline, CDR1 SEHNR and CDR2 FQNEAQ (reference sequence). Trimming removed 1 base from V and 7 bases from J; junction bases left unmatched: 6. CDR3 region: CASSLGSGNLNEQFF. The CDR3, as DNA: TGTGCCAGCAGCTTAGGTAGCGGGAACCTAAATGAGCAGTTCTTC.

This sequence joins TRBV19 and TRBJ1-2; 11 bases agree with TRBD1. J was trimmed by 6 bases and V by 4 bases; bases with no gene match: 7. The CDR3 spans 15 residues. Germline V gene data show CDR1 as LNHDA and CDR2 as SQIVND (reference sequence). The CDR3 DNA sequence: TGTGCCAGTAGTAGGACAGGGGGCCTCGAAGATGGCTACACCTTC. Protein product: CASSRTGGLEDGYTF.

J is TRBJ2-3 and V is TRBV5-1, with D maybe TRBD1 (5 bases). V was shortened by 4 bases and J by 0 bases, with 12 bases between the two germline ends. From germline, CDR1 is SGHRS and CDR2 YFSETQ. CDR3 length equals 15 residues. The CDR3, as DNA: TGCGCCAGCAGCCCTGGGGCATCTAGCACAGATACGCAGTATTTT. Its protein product is CASSPGASSTDTQYF.

The V and J genes are TRBV9 and TRBJ1-2, with TRBD1 identical over 9 bases. Germline-derived CDR1 and CDR2 are SGDLS and YYNGEE. The junction had 9 bases not matched to a gene; V was cut back by 0 bases and J by 6 bases. The CDR3 totals 16 residues. DNA for the CDR3: TGTGCCAGCAGCGTAGCTACGGGACAGGGTCGGGATGGCTACACCTTC. This codes for CASSVATGQGRDGYTF.

The chain uses TRBV29-1 and TRBJ2-3; no definite D call. The CDR3 sequence is 13 residues long. The V end was cut by 1 base, the J end by 4 bases, with 9 bases between. The germline V gene encodes CDR1 SQVTM and CDR2 ANQGSEA. The DNA for the CDR3 is TGCAGCGTTGAAGTCCAGCCCGCAGATACGCAGTATTTT. Residues: CSVEVQPADTQYF.

This rearrangement joins TRBV2 to TRBJ2-1; no clear D. CDR1 and CDR2 (germline): SNHLY, FYNNEI. V shed 8 bases and J shed 7 bases, with 12 bases lying between them. The length of the CDR3 is 12 residues. The CDR3 reads CASRDTLNEQFF. The CDR3 bases are TGTGCCAGCCGCGACACATTGAATGAGCAGTTCTTC.

This clone occurred once. This chain uses TRBV28 with TRBJ2-7; 9 bases align to TRBD1. Germline loops: CDR1 MDHEN, CDR2 SYDVKM. This CDR3 contains 16 residues. The junction had 11 bases not matched to a gene; V was cut back by 7 bases and J by 1 base. Here the CDR3 reads CASKEGRTGVSYEQYF. The CDR3 DNA reads as TGTGCCAGCAAGGAGGGCCGGACAGGGGTGTCCTACGAGCAGTACTTC. The whole variable domain, remainder taken from reference TRBV28 and TRBJ2-7, is DVKVTQSSRYLVKRTGEKVFLECVQDMDHENMFWYRQDPGLGLRLIYFSYDVKMKEKGDIPEGYSVSREKKERFSLILESASTNQTSMYLCASKEGRTGVSYEQYFGPGTRLTVT.

This clone was counted a few times. The chain links TRBV9 to TRBJ1-2; D might be TRBD1 (6 bases). Germline-derived CDR1 and CDR2 are SGDLS and YYNGEE. The CDR3 spans 15 residues. The V gene lost 0 bases and the J gene lost 4 bases, with 13 bases spanning the gap. The CDR3 is CASSVEGQGPYGYTF. CDR3 sequence (DNA): TGTGCCAGCAGCGTAGAGGGGCAGGGGCCCTATGGCTACACCTTC.

J is TRBJ2-7 and V is TRBV7-2, with 8 bases fitting TRBD1. Germline-derived CDR1 and CDR2 are SGHTA and FQGNSA. Trimming at V came to 6 bases and at J to 0 bases, leaving 7 bases not matched to a gene. This CDR3 contains 15 residues. CDR3 sequence: CASSLGQESSYEQYF. DNA of the CDR3: TGTGCCAGCAGTTTGGGACAGGAGAGCTCCTACGAGCAGTACTTC.

V gene TRBV25-1 combines with J gene TRBJ1-2; D is undetermined. Per the germline V gene, CDR1 is MGHDK and CDR2 is SYGVNS. The CDR3 has 12 residues. V was trimmed by 3 bases and J by 8 bases, leaving 10 bases between them. The CDR3 sequence is CASSDGLVGYTF. The CDR3 nucleotides read TGTGCCAGCAGTGATGGGCTTGTAGGCTACACCTTC.

V is TRBV28 and J is TRBJ2-5; the match to TRBD2 covers 8 bases. Trimming cost V 1 base and J 0 bases; bases outside gene matches: 4. Germline values: CDR1 MDHEN, CDR2 SYDVKM. The CDR3 runs 16 residues. The CDR3 bases are TGTGCCAGCAGTTTATTTGCGGGGGGACACCAAGAGACCCAGTACTTC. Its protein product is CASSLFAGGHQETQYF.

This clone was detected once. This sequence joins TRBV7-9 and TRBJ2-1; 7 bases match TRBD1. Losses at the gene ends were 5 bases for V and 6 bases for J; bases not matched to a gene: 10. The V gene's germline CDR1 is SEHNR and CDR2 FQNEAQ (reference sequence). This CDR3 contains 15 residues. The CDR3 DNA follows: TGTGCCAGCAGCCCCGGGGCAGGGGGACGCAATGAGCAGTTCTTC. Translated, it gives CASSPGAGGRNEQFF.

The chain has TRBV4-3 and TRBJ2-1, with 7 bases matching TRBD2. This CDR3 spans 19 amino acids. From germline, CDR1 is LGHNA and CDR2 YSLEER. After removal of 0 bases from V and 0 bases from J, the junction contained 11 bases not matched to a gene. The CDR3 protein is CASSQEHSRASGSYNEQFF. The CDR3 nucleotides are TGCGCCAGCAGCCAAGAACATTCCAGGGCTAGCGGCTCCTACAATGAGCAGTTCTTC.

The V and J genes are TRBV7-9 and TRBJ2-7; 7 bases match TRBD1. The germline V gene encodes CDR1 SEHNR and CDR2 FQNEAQ (reference sequence). V lost 1 base and J lost 4; bases outside the gene matches: 4. The CDR3 extends over 14 amino acids. The CDR3 sequence: CASSLGGDRYEQYF. The CDR3 region has the DNA TGTGCCAGCAGCTTAGGAGGGGACAGATACGAGCAGTACTTC.

V gene TRBV6-5 combines with J gene TRBJ2-7; D not certain. This CDR3 has 10 amino acids. V was clipped by 11 bases and J by 1 base, with 6 bases between them. Germline-derived CDR1 and CDR2 are MNHEY and SVGAGI. The CDR3 is CAVGSYEQYF. The CDR3 DNA reads as TGTGCCGTCGGGTCCTACGAGCAGTACTTC.

The CDR3 protein is CASGRAGGVTGELFF. The DNA for the CDR3 is TGTGCTAGTGGCCGAGCGGGAGGGGTAACCGGGGAGCTGTTTTTT. This chain links TRBV12-5 with TRBJ2-2; 10 bases agree with TRBD2. CDR3 size: 15 residues. V lost 6 bases and J lost 5; bases outside the gene matches: 6. The germline V gene encodes CDR1 LGHNT and CDR2 FRNRAP. Complete variable domain (other parts from reference TRBV12-5 and TRBJ2-2): DARVTQTPRHKVTEMGQEVTMRCQPILGHNTVFWYRQTMMQGLELLAYFRNRAPLDDSGMPKDRFSAEMPDATLATLKIQPSEPRDSAVYFCASGRAGGVTGELFFGEGSRLTVL.

This chain joins TRBV7-8 and TRBJ2-2; a weak D match, TRBD2 (6 bases). V lost 1 base to trimming and J lost 8 bases, with 11 bases between them. Germline CDR1 SGHVS, CDR2 FQNEAQ. The CDR3 consists of 14 residues. The DNA for the CDR3 is TGTGCCAGCAGCTTAGTCGGGGGAGCTGGGGAGCTGTTTTTT. Translated, it gives CASSLVGGAGELFF.

A single count supports this clone. The CDR3 sequence is CSVEGSLVGTEAFF. The CDR3 nucleotides are TGCAGCGTTGAGGGTAGTCTTGTAGGAACTGAAGCTTTCTTT. The chain combines TRBV29-1 with TRBJ1-1; no clear D gene. V shed 3 bases and J shed 5 bases, with 16 bases lying between them. Germline V gives CDR1 SQVTM, CDR2 ANQGSEA. This CDR3 spans 14 amino acids.

This clone showed up just once. The genes are TRBV30 and TRBJ2-3, with 8 bases aligning to TRBD2. The CDR3 consists of 15 residues. Trimming took 8 bases from V and 4 from J; bases not matched to a gene: 14. The V gene's germline CDR1 is GTSNPN and CDR2 SVGIG (reference sequence). The CDR3 sequence is CALDPLPGGPDTQYF. The CDR3 nucleotides are TGTGCCCTGGACCCCCTCCCGGGAGGGCCAGATACGCAGTATTTT.

This chain uses TRBV29-1 with TRBJ2-3, with D perhaps matching TRBD2 (9 bases). The germline V gene encodes CDR1 SQVTM and CDR2 ANQGSEA. V lost 1 base to trimming and J lost 3 bases, with 23 bases between them. The CDR3 contains 18 residues. The CDR3 DNA reads as TGCAGCGTTGAAGCCAGGGGGCTTAGCGGGAGATGGACAGATACGCAGTATTTT. Translating it yields CSVEARGLSGRWTDTQYF.

Here the CDR3 reads CASSSPPHNEQFF. DNA of the CDR3: TGTGCCAGCAGTTCCCCCCCCCACAATGAGCAGTTCTTC. The gene calls are TRBV28 and TRBJ2-1; D remains ambiguous. The CDR3 length is 13 residues. V was cut by 4 bases and J by 5 bases, with 9 bases left in between. CDR1 and CDR2 from the germline V gene are MDHEN and SYDVKM. The full variable domain, completed using reference TRBV28 and TRBJ2-1, is DVKVTQSSRYLVKRTGEKVFLECVQDMDHENMFWYRQDPGLGLRLIYFSYDVKMKEKGDIPEGYSVSREKKERFSLILESASTNQTSMYLCASSSPPHNEQFFGPGTRLTVL.

The V gene is TRBV5-6, the J gene TRBJ2-7; D is perhaps TRBD2 (6 bases). Germline CDR1 is SGHDT and CDR2 is YYEEEE. This CDR3 spans 13 amino acids. Trimming took off 3 bases at V and 3 bases at J, with 10 bases between the two ends. CDR3 amino acids: CASSSGGHYEQYF. CDR3 DNA: TGTGCCAGCAGCTCCGGGGGTCACTACGAGCAGTACTTC. Filled out from reference TRBV5-6 and TRBJ2-7, the complete variable domain reads DAGVTQSPTHLIKTRGQQVTLRCSPKSGHDTVSWYQQALGQGPQFIFQYYEEEERQRGNFPDRFSGHQFPNYSSELNVNALLLGDSALYLCASSSGGHYEQYFGPGTRLTVT.

The chain employs TRBV5-6 and TRBJ2-7; 9 nucleotides agree with TRBD2. CDR1 is SGHDT and CDR2 is YYEEEE in the germline V gene. This CDR3 is 16 amino acids long. With 0 bases clipped from V and 0 bases from J, the junction kept 4 bases outside the gene matches. Written as DNA, the CDR3 is TGTGCCAGCAGCTTGGAGGGTAGCGGGAGCTCCTACGAGCAGTACTTC. It specifies CASSLEGSGSSYEQYF.

V and J are TRBV27 and TRBJ1-6; D possibly corresponds to TRBD1 (5 bases). The CDR3 consists of 15 residues. Trimming took off 3 bases at V and 9 bases at J, with 15 bases between the two ends. Looked up from germline, CDR1 is MNHEY and CDR2 is SMNVEV (reference sequence). The CDR3 sequence is CASSLPGRGISPLHF. In DNA, the CDR3 is TGTGCCAGCAGTTTGCCGGGGAGGGGCATTTCACCCCTCCACTTT.

The chain couples TRBV4-3 to TRBJ2-1; the D gene is possibly TRBD2 (6 bases). In germline, CDR1 is LGHNA, CDR2 YSLEER. V lost 2 bases and J 7 bases, leaving 15 bases between the germline ends. The CDR3 sequence is 15 residues long. The CDR3 DNA follows: TGCGCCAGCAGCCAACTTCTCGGGAGCAGTAATGAGCAGTTCTTC. It specifies CASSQLLGSSNEQFF.

The chain employs TRBV10-3 and TRBJ1-2; the match to TRBD1 covers 7 bases. Trimming at V came to 6 bases and at J to 4 bases, leaving 2 bases not matched to a gene. Per the germline V gene, CDR1 is ENHRY and CDR2 is SYGVKD. The CDR3 sequence is 12 residues long. CDR3 nucleotides: TGTGCCATCAGGGGACAGTCCTATGGCTACACCTTC. Protein product: CAIRGQSYGYTF.

This rearrangement joins TRBV13 to TRBJ1-2; D remains unclear. From germline, CDR1 is PRHDT and CDR2 FYEKMQ (reference sequence). Trimming shortened V by 5 bases and J by 5 bases, and 15 bases separated the two germline ends. The CDR3 length is 14 residues. The CDR3 reads CASSTRAEGYGYTF. The CDR3 nucleotides read TGTGCCAGCAGCACCCGGGCGGAAGGATATGGCTACACCTTC.

V gene TRBV28 combines with J gene TRBJ2-2, with D perhaps matching TRBD1 (5 bases). The germline V gene encodes CDR1 MDHEN and CDR2 SYDVKM. The CDR3 is 15 residues long. Trimming took off 6 bases at V and 4 bases at J, with 15 bases between the two ends. CDR3 loop: CASRKTDPFTGELFF. The CDR3 coding sequence is TGTGCCAGCAGGAAGACAGATCCGTTCACCGGGGAGCTGTTTTTT.

This clone was counted only a few times. Germline and junction disagree at one end, which may indicate a read error. This chain uses TRBV27 with TRBJ2-7, with 10 nucleotides matching TRBD1. The CDR3 runs 12 residues. The germline V gene encodes CDR1 MNHEY and CDR2 SMNVEV (reference sequence). The CDR3 region has the DNA TGTGCCAGCAGTTTGGGGGGACAGGGGTTCTTCTTC. It translates to CASSLGGQGFFF.

The chain links TRBV4-1 to TRBJ1-4, with a possible D match to TRBD1 (5 bases). This CDR3 spans 16 amino acids. Trimming shortened V by 0 bases and J by 7 bases, and 15 bases separated the two germline ends. The germline V gene encodes CDR1 MGHRA and CDR2 YSYEKL. The CDR3: CASSQEIGGRGEKLFF. The CDR3 DNA reads as TGCGCCAGCAGCCAAGAGATTGGGGGTCGCGGTGAAAAACTGTTTTTT.

The J gene is TRBJ2-6, the V gene TRBV29-1; D gene ambiguous. This CDR3 has 17 residues. Trimming pared 6 bases from V and 0 bases from J, leaving 18 bases between. CDR1 SQVTM and CDR2 ANQGSEA come from the germline V gene. This CDR3 is CSVPTPDGPSGANVLTF. DNA of the CDR3: TGCAGCGTCCCCACTCCCGACGGACCCTCTGGGGCCAACGTCCTGACTTTC.